This paragraph reports one T cell receptor (beta chain). Synthesis of TCR cDNA relied on 5'RACE template switching, which attached a universal primer site and UMIs. TCRdb processed the 5' RACE reads anew with MiXCR; each CDR3 protein has one entry. The table has 300,000 or so distinct CDR3 sequences, about 4% seen once. There are 16 residues in the CDR3. Germline V gives CDR1 SGHTA, CDR2 FQGNSA. The ends lost 7 bases at V and 8 bases at J; junction bases unmatched: 15. This sample was included in a study of T cells after yellow fever vaccination. About the study: SMART-Seq v4 Ultra Low Input handled preparation of low-cell-number fractions.

The rearrangement joins TRBV7-2 to TRBJ2-3, with TRBD1 matching over 10 bases. The source was PBMCs, collected 5 days after the yellow fever booster vaccination. The clonotype comes from a man aged 18 to 30 who received the YFV17D yellow fever vaccine. The CDR3 DNA sequence: TGTGCCAGCACTTTCGGACAGGGGGGAGTATTTGGTACGCAGTATTTT. This gives the protein CASTFGQGGVFGTQYF.